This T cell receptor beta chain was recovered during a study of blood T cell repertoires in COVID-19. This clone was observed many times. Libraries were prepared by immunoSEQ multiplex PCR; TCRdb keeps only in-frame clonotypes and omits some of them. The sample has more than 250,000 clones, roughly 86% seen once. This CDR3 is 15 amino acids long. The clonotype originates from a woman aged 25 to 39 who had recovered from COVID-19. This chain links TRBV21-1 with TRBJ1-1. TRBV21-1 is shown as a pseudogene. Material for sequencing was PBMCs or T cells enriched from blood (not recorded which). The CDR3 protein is CASSNGGTRNTEAFF. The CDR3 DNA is TGTGCCAGCAGCAATGGGGGGACCCGAAACACTGAAGCTTTCTTT.